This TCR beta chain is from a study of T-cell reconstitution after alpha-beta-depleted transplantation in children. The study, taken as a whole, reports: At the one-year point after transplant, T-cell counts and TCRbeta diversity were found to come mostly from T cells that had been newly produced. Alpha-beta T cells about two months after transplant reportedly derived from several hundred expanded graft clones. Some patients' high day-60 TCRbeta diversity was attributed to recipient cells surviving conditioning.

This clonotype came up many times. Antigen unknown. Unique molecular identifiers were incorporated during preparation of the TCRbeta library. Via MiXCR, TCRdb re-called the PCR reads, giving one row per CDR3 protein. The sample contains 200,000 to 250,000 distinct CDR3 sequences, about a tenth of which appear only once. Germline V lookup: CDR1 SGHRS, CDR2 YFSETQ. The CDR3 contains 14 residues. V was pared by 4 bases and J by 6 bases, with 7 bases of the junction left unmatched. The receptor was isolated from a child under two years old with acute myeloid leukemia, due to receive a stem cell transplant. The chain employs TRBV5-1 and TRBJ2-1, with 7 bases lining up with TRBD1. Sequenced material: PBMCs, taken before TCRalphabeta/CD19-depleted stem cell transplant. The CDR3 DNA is TGCGCCAGCAGCCGTCTGCGACAGGGCAATGAGCAGTTCTTC. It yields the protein CASSRLRQGNEQFF.